This TCR beta chain was captured by sequencing in a study of blood T cell repertoires in COVID-19. TCRdb's copy holds only in-frame clones and misses some; the assay was immunoSEQ multiplex PCR. The table includes about 190,000 clones, 84% detected once. CDR3 length: 15 residues. V was clipped by 0 bases and J by 4 bases, with 13 bases between them. The germline V gene has CDR1 SEHNR and CDR2 FQNEAQ (reference sequence). The origin of this receptor is a woman aged 70-85 years with active or convalescent COVID-19. V gene TRBV7-9 combines with J gene TRBJ2-7, with D possibly matching TRBD2 (5 bases). Specimen: peripheral blood. CDR3 DNA sequence: TGTGCCAGCAGCTTAGCGATCGGGGTAGGGTACGAGCAGTACTTC. This gives the protein CASSLAIGVGYEQYF.